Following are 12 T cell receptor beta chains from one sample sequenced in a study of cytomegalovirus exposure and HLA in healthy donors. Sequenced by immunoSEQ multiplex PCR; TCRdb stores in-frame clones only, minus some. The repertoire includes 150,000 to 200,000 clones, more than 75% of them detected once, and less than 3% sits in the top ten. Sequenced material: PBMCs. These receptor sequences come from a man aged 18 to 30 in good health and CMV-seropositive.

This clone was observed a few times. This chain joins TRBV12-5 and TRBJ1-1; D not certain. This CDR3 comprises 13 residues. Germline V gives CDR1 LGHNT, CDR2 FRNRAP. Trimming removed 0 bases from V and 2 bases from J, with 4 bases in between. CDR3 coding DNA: TGTGCTAGTGGTTTGGTACTCAACACTGAAGCTTTCTTT. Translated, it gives CASGLVLNTEAFF.

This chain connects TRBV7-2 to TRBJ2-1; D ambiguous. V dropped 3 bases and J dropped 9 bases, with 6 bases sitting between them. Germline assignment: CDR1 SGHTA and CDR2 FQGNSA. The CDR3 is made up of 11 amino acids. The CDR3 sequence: CASSFNSEQFF. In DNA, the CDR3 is TGTGCCAGCAGCTTCAACAGTGAGCAGTTCTTC.

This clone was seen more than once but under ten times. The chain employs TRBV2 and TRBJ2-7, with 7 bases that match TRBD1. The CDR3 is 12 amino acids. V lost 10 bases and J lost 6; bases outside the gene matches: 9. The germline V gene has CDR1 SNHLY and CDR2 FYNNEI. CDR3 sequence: CATNRGLSEQYF. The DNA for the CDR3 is TGTGCCACCAACAGGGGCCTAAGCGAGCAGTACTTC.

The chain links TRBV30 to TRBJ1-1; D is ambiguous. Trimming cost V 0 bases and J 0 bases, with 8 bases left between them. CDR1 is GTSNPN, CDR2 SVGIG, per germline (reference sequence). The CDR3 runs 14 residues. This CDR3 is CAWSVLGVNTEAFF. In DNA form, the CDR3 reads TGTGCCTGGAGTGTATTGGGCGTGAACACTGAAGCTTTCTTT. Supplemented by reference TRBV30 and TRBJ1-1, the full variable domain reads SQTIHQWPATLVQPVGSPLSLECTVEGTSNPNLYWYRQAAGRGLQLLFYSVGIGQISSEVPQNLSASRPQDRQFILSSKKLLLSDSGFYLCAWSVLGVNTEAFFGQGTRLTVV.

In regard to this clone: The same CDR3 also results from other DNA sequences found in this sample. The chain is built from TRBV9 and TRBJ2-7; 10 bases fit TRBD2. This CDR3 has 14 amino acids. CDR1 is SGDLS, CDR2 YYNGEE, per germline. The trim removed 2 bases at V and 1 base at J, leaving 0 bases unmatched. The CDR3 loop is CASSVSGGSYEQYF. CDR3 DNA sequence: TGTGCCAGCAGCGTTAGCGGGGGGTCCTACGAGCAGTACTTC.

CDR3 sequence: CASSQEQARSGANVLTF. The CDR3 bases are TGCGCCAGCAGCCAAGAACAGGCGAGGTCTGGGGCCAACGTCCTGACTTTC. This chain links TRBV4-3 with TRBJ2-6; D is perhaps TRBD1 (5 bases). V lost 0 bases, J lost 1 base, and 10 bases lay in between. CDR3 size: 17 residues. Germline CDR1 reads LGHNA; CDR2 reads YSLEER.

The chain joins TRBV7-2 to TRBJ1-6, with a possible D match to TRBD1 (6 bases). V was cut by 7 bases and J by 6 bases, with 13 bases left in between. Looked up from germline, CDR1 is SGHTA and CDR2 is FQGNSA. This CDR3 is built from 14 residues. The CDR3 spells CASILGGSNSPLHF. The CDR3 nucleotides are TGTGCCAGCATCCTAGGGGGAAGTAATTCACCCCTCCACTTT.

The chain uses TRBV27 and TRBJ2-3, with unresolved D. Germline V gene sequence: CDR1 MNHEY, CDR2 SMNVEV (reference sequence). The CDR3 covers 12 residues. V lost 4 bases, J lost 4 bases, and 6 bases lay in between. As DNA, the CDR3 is TGTGCCAGCAGTTCCGCAGCAGATACGCAGTATTTT. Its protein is CASSSAADTQYF.

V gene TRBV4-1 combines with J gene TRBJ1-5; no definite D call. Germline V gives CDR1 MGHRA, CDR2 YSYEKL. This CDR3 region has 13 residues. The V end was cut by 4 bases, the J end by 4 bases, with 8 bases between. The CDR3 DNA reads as TGCGCCAGCAGCCGCACACCTAATCAGCCCCAGCATTTT. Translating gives CASSRTPNQPQHF.

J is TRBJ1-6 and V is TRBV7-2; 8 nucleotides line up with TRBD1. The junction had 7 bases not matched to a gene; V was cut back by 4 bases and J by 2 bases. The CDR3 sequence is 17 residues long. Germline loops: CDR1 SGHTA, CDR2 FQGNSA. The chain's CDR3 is CASSSRTGLTYNSPLHF. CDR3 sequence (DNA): TGTGCCAGCAGCTCCCGGACAGGGCTCACCTATAATTCACCCCTCCACTTT.

The CDR3 sequence is CASSQETSGEAYNEQFF. In DNA form, the CDR3 reads TGTGCCAGCAGCCAAGAGACTAGCGGGGAGGCCTACAATGAGCAGTTCTTC. The J gene is TRBJ2-1, the V gene TRBV4-2; 11 bases align to TRBD2. Germline assignment: CDR1 LGHNA and CDR2 YNFKEQ. V gave up 0 bases and J gave up 2 bases; unmatched junction bases: 3. This CDR3 spans 17 amino acids.

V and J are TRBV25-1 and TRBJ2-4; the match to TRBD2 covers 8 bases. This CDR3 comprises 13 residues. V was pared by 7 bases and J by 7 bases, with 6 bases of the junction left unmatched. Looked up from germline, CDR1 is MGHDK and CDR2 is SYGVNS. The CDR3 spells CASTPGGGNIQYF. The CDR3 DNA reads TGTGCCAGCACTCCGGGCGGGGGGAACATTCAGTACTTC.